This is a list of T cell receptor beta chains from one sample in a study of blood T cell repertoires in COVID-19. TCRdb keeps only in-frame clones here, not all; method: immunoSEQ multiplex PCR. Among a few hundred thousand clones listed, approximately 88% were seen once. The source material was peripheral blood. The receptors were gathered from a woman in her thirties or forties who had recovered from COVID-19. Each CDR3 is given with its conserved first and last residue. A D gene is named only where the DNA matches it firmly. Clone size is not always given. Where it is, it says once, few, many or a class for expanded clones.

J	V	size	D	DNA	CDR3
TRBJ2-2	TRBV27	.	TRBD2	TGTGCCAGTTCATTAGCGGGGGCGAACACCGGGGAGCTGTTTTTT	CASSLAGANTGELFF
TRBJ2-1	TRBV5-4	.	.	TGTGCCAGCCGTGAGGGCCGATCAGATGAGCAGTTCTTC	CASREGRSDEQFF
TRBJ2-7	TRBV14	.	TRBD2	TGTGCCAGCAGCTTGAGACTAGCGGGGCTTTACGAGCAGTACTTC	CASSLRLAGLYEQYF
TRBJ2-7	TRBV29-1	.	TRBD1	TGCAGCGTTGAAGGGACAGGGGGCTTAGTCGACGAGCAGTACTTC	CSVEGTGGLVDEQYF
TRBJ2-2	TRBV24-1	.	.	TGTGCCACCCGTGGGGGCGCGTCGAACACCGGGGAGCTGTTTTTT	CATRGGASNTGELFF
TRBJ2-3	TRBV10-3	.	.	TGTGCCATCAGTGAGTCCAACACAGATACGCAGTATTTT	CAISESNTDTQYF
TRBJ1-1	TRBV3-1/TRBV3-2	.	TRBD1	TGTGCCAGCAGCCACTGGGACAGGCAACCGGCTTTCTTT	CASSHWDRQPAFF
TRBJ1-3	TRBV6-1	.	TRBD1	TGTGCCAGCAGTGAAGCGGACAGGACCTCTGGAAACACCATATATTTT	CASSEADRTSGNTIYF
TRBJ2-7	TRBV2	.	TRBD2	TGTGCCAGCAGTGGGTTAGCGGGGCAGTACGAGCAGTACTTC	CASSGLAGQYEQYF
TRBJ1-2	TRBV28	.	.	TGTGCCAGCAGTTCAGCGGGCGGCGGCTATGGCTACACCTTC	CASSSAGGGYGYTF
TRBJ1-1	TRBV19	.	TRBD1	TGTGCCAGTAGTATGGGGACAGGGTTGGTGAACACTGAAGCTTTCTTT	CASSMGTGLVNTEAFF
TRBJ1-3	TRBV5-1	.	.	TGCGCCAGCAGCTTCGGTGGCTCTGGAAACACCATATATTTT	CASSFGGSGNTIYF
TRBJ2-5	TRBV30	.	TRBD2	TGTGCCTGGGGCCAAGGCCTAGCGGGAGAGGAGACCCAGTACTTC	CAWGQGLAGEETQYF
TRBJ1-5	TRBV5-1	once	.	TGCGCCAGCAGCTTAGATTTGGGGGCGCATCAGCCCCAGCATTTT	CASSLDLGAHQPQHF
TRBJ2-7	TRBV18	.	TRBD1	TGTGCCAGCTCCCAGACAGGGCGCTCCTACGAGCAGTACTTC	CASSQTGRSYEQYF
TRBJ1-1	TRBV5-8	.	.	TGTGCCAGCAGCTTTCTCCAGCCACAGTTGTTTGGTGCTTTCTTT	CASSFLQPQLFGAFF
TRBJ2-5	TRBV18	.	TRBD1	TGTGCCAGCTCACCAGGGACAGGGGGCCAAGAGACCCAGTACTTC	CASSPGTGGQETQYF
TRBJ2-7	TRBV19	few	TRBD2	TGTGCCAGTAGTATAGGTCTAGCGGGATTCTCCTACGAGCAGTACTTC	CASSIGLAGFSYEQYF
TRBJ1-5	TRBV19	.	.	TGTGCCAGTACCGATAGCCCCAATAGCAATCAGCCCCAGCATTTT	CASTDSPNSNQPQHF
TRBJ2-1	TRBV5-5	.	.	TGTGCCAGCAGCTCACGGGGTGGCTCCTACAATGAGCAGTTCTTC	CASSSRGGSYNEQFF
TRBJ2-5	TRBV3-1/TRBV3-2	.	TRBD2	TGTGCCAGCAGCCAACGCGGGAGGGCCGTGGAGACCCAGTACTTC	CASSQRGRAVETQYF
TRBJ1-5	TRBV28	once	.	TGTGCCAGCAGTTTGACAACAGAAAACCAGCCCCAGCATTTT	CASSLTTENQPQHF
TRBJ2-1	TRBV7-2	.	TRBD2	TGTGCCAGCAGCTCGGGACTAGCGGGAGAAACTAATGAGCAGTTCTTC	CASSSGLAGETNEQFF
TRBJ2-7	TRBV2	.	TRBD1	TGTGCCAGCAGTGATCAGGGGGTCTACGAGCAGTACTTC	CASSDQGVYEQYF
TRBJ1-2	TRBV10-3	.	.	TGTGCCATTTCACAGGGTGGAGACTATGGCTACACCTTC	CAISQGGDYGYTF
TRBJ2-7	TRBV19	once	TRBD1	TGTGCCAGTAGGGACAGGCAACACGAGCAGTACTTC	CASRDRQHEQYF
TRBJ1-3	TRBV18	.	TRBD1	TGTGCCAGCTCCCCACAGGGGGCCTCTGGAAACACCATATATTTT	CASSPQGASGNTIYF
TRBJ1-2	TRBV28	.	.	TGTGCCAGCAGTTTTTTGGTAGGGGTAGGGTATGGCTACACCTTC	CASSFLVGVGYGYTF
TRBJ1-1	TRBV12-3/TRBV12-4	.	.	TGTGCCAGCAGTTCGTCGACCCCGGGTGCTTTCTTT	CASSSSTPGAFF
TRBJ2-2	TRBV16	.	TRBD1	TGTGCCAGCAGCCAAAGAAGGACAGGGACGAACACCGGGGAGCTGTTTTTT	CASSQRRTGTNTGELFF
TRBJ2-1	TRBV6-5	.	TRBD2	TGTGCCAGCAGAAGCGGGAGGGCTCGAAATGAGCAGTTCTTC	CASRSGRARNEQFF
TRBJ2-1	TRBV3-1/TRBV3-2	.	.	TGTGCCAGCAGCCAAGTGGCGGGGGCGGGTTCCTACAATGAGCAGTTCTTC	CASSQVAGAGSYNEQFF
TRBJ1-6	TRBV9	.	.	TGTGCCAGCAGCGTCCTAAGGGGTTGGAATTCACCCCTCCACTTT	CASSVLRGWNSPLHF
TRBJ1-5	TRBV7-5	few	.	TGTGCAATAGAGGGCAATCAGCCCCAGCATTTT	CAIEGNQPQHF
TRBJ2-1	TRBV9	.	.	TGTGCCAGCAGCGTAGATCCCACGGGGATTTCCTACAATGAGCAGTTCTTC	CASSVDPTGISYNEQFF
TRBJ2-3	TRBV11-2	.	TRBD2	TGTGCCAGCAGCCCCGGAGACGTAGCGGGGGTTAGCACAGATACGCAGTATTTT	CASSPGDVAGVSTDTQYF
TRBJ2-7	TRBV11-2	.	.	TGTGCCAGCAGCTTGGACAGAGCCTACGAGCAGTACTTC	CASSLDRAYEQYF
TRBJ1-2	TRBV11-2	once	.	TGTGCCAGCAGCACAGGGATGGAGTACTATGGCTACACCTTC	CASSTGMEYYGYTF
TRBJ2-7	TRBV6-5	.	TRBD1	TGTGCCAGCATGGGACAGACCTACGAGCAGTACTTC	CASMGQTYEQYF
TRBJ1-1	TRBV5-5	.	TRBD1	TGTGCCAGCAGCAGACAGGGAGACACTGAAGCTTTCTTT	CASSRQGDTEAFF
TRBJ1-1	TRBV19	.	.	TGTGCCAGTAGTGGGGGGAATCCCCGCACTGAAGCTTTCTTT	CASSGGNPRTEAFF
TRBJ2-7	TRBV18	.	TRBD1	TGTGCCAGCTCACCACGCCCGGGACAGCTTTACGAGCAGTACTTC	CASSPRPGQLYEQYF
TRBJ2-7	TRBV6-6	once	TRBD1	TGTGCCAGCAATAACGGACAGGGAGACGAGCAGTACTTC	CASNNGQGDEQYF
TRBJ2-2	TRBV7-8	.	TRBD2	TGTGCCAGCAGCGCCGCGGGAGCACTCGGGGAGCTGTTTTTT	CASSAAGALGELFF
TRBJ2-5	TRBV18	.	.	TGTGCCAGCTCACCACTTGAGGAGGGAGAGACCCAGTACTTC	CASSPLEEGETQYF